This T cell receptor beta chain originates from a study of CD8 T cells in Susac syndrome (dated by TCRdb to about 2019). Concerning the study at large: Of the Susac syndrome patients who were sequenced, roughly 6 had clinically active disease and roughly eight were in clinical remission. Susac syndrome patients were therapy-naive, on corticosteroids (some also receiving IVIg), or on IVIg alone at blood withdrawal. The study used repertoire sequencing to test whether antigen drove CD8+ T cell activation and differentiation in Susac syndrome.

RNA was extracted with the RNeasy kit and about 0.5 to 1 ug was reverse transcribed using random hexamers. The immunoSEQ multiplex PCR assay, covering 54 Vbeta and 13 Jbeta segments, was used to amplify TCR beta CDR3 regions. PCR amplification bias was corrected by using a synthetic template baseline for primer optimization and computational correction. On the study's bioinformatics: Only productive sequences were kept, with reads annotated to V, D and J genes according to IMGT and analyzed in immunoSEQ Analyzer. Clonality was computed as one minus Shannon entropy normalized by log2 of the number of productive unique sequences. Public and private clones were assessed among the 100 most prevalent clones of each patient and control. Clones were defined as Susac-specific if absent from the healthy and MS cohorts, from around 1,000 published viral clones and from other ImmuneACCESS disease sequences. TCRdb reprocessed the public reads (quality trimming at Q25 with fastp, clone calling with MiXCR) and kept in-frame beta chains. Here each entry gathers all rows of one CDR3 protein and keeps the most common genes and DNA. For this entry, the V and J calls and clone size follow TCRdb and not the study's own pipeline. In this sample the table shows 160,000 or so distinct CDR3 sequences, 95% of which occur a single time. The ten biggest clones cover 0.15% to 0.2% of the sample.

The CDR3 numbers 16 residues from cysteine through phenylalanine. The read is trimmed to its CDR3 DNA, 48 bases read in frame from base 1. V trim: 4 bases; J trim: 0 bases; unmatched bases: 6. The germline V gene provides CDR1 SGHTS and CDR2 YDEGEE. Turning to this clonotype: Its antigen remains undetermined. No base qualities exist here, and no much larger clone lies one base off it.

The investigation overall reported the following: The number of individuals in the TCR sequencing and HLA analysis was acknowledged as relatively small. In the CD4+ T cell repertoire of Susac syndrome patients, clonal expansion was not detected.

Peripheral blood CD8+ and CD4+ T cells from healthy donors, Susac syndrome patients and multiple sclerosis patients were profiled by high-throughput TCR beta sequencing. Susac syndrome patients met recently defined diagnostic criteria for definite or probable disease. Bulk CD8+ and CD4+ T cells were purified by magnetic negative isolation, while CD8+ TEMRA cells were enriched using FACS. Blood was collected in EDTA tubes and processed within 24 hours, with PBMCs isolated through density gradient centrifugation. PBMCs destined for TCR sequencing were cryopreserved in liquid nitrogen and later thawed in a 37 °C water bath. The sorted or isolated CD4+, CD8+ and CD8+ TEMRA cells had a purity of 90% or higher.

Here the chain combines TRBV5-8 and TRBJ2-1; the central 8 bases match TRBD2. This clonotype was obtained from a human donor with Susac syndrome. Sequenced material: CD4+ T cells from PBMCs. CDR3 reads: CASSHRGGSSYNEQFF. In nucleotide form, the sequence is TGTGCCAGCAGCCATCGCGGGGGGTCCTCCTACAATGAGCAGTTCTTC.